This TCR beta chain was retrieved from a study of Graves' ophthalmopathy and Graves' hyperthyroidism. RNA transcripts provided the template for amplifying TCR beta CDR3 regions. After a first-round RT-PCR with HTBI primers, a second-round multiplex PCR was run. Using its own MiXCR run on the multiplex PCR reads, TCRdb lists one record per CDR3 protein. The sample lists roughly 700,000 distinct CDR3 sequences; around 40% were seen once. CDR3 length: 12 residues. The V gene lost 0 bases and the J gene lost 6 bases, with 8 bases spanning the gap. From germline, CDR1 is DFQATT and CDR2 SNEGSKA (reference sequence).

This TCR derives from an adult man with Graves' ophthalmopathy. The V call is TRBV20-1, the J call TRBJ1-2; D is perhaps TRBD1 (5 bases). The material sequenced was peripheral blood. The CDR3 region has the DNA TGCAGTGCTAGAGACAGGGCGGATGGCTACACCTTC. It translates to CSARDRADGYTF.